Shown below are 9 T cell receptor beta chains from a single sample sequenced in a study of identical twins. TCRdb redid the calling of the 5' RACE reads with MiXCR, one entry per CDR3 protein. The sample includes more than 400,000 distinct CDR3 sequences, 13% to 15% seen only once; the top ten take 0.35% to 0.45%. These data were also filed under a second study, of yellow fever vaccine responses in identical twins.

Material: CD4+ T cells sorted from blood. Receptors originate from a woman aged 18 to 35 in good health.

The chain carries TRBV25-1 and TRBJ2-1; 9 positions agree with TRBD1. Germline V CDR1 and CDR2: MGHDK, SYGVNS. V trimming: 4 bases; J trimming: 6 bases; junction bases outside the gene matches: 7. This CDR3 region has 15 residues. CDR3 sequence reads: CASSAFGTGRNEQFF. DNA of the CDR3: TGTGCCAGCAGTGCCTTCGGGACAGGGCGCAATGAGCAGTTCTTC.

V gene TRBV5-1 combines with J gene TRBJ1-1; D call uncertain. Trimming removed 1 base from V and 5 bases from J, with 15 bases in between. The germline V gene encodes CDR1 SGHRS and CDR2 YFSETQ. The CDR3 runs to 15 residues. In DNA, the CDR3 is TGCGCCAGCAGCTTGAGTAGCGGGGTCGTGACTGAAGCTTTCTTT. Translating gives CASSLSSGVVTEAFF.

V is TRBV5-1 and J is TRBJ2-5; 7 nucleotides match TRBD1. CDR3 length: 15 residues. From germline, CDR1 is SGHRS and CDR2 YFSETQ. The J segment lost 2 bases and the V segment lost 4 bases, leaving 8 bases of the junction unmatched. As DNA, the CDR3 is TGCGCCAGCAGCAGAAGGACAGGCCTACAAGAGACCCAGTACTTC. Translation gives CASSRRTGLQETQYF.

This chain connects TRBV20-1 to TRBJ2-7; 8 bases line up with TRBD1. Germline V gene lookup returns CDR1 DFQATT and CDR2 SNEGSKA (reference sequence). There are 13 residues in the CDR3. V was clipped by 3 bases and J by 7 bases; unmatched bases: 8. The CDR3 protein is CSARIQGVPEQYV. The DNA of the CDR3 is TGCAGTGCTAGGATACAGGGGGTTCCTGAGCAGTACGTC.

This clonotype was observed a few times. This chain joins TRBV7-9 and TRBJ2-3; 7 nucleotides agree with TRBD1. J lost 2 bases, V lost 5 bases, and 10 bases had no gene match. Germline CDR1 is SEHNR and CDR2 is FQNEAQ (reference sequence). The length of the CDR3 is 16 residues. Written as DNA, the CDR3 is TGTGCCAGCAGCCACAGGGGACCCTACGCCACAGATACGCAGTATTTT. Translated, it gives CASSHRGPYATDTQYF.

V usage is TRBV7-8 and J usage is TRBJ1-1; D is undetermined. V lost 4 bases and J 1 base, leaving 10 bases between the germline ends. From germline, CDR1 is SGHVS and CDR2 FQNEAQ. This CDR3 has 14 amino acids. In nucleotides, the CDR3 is TGTGCCAGCAGCTCGACCCTATGGAACACTGAAGCTTTCTTT. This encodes CASSSTLWNTEAFF.

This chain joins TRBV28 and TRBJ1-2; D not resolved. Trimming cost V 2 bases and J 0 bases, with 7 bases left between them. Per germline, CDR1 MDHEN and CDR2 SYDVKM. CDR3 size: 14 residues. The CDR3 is CASSLPGTNYGYTF. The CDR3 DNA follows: TGTGCCAGCAGTTTACCGGGGACTAACTATGGCTACACCTTC.

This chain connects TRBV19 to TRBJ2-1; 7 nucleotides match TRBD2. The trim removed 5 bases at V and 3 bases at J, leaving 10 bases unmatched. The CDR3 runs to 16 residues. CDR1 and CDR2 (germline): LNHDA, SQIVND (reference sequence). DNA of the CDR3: TGTGCCAGTAGTCATCCCCCCTGGACTAGCTACAATGAGCAGTTCTTC. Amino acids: CASSHPPWTSYNEQFF.

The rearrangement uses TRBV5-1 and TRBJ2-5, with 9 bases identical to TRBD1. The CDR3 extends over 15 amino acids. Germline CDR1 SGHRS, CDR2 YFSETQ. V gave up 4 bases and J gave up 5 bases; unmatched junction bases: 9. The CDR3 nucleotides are TGCGCCAGCAGCCGGGGACAGGGAAGGACGGAGACCCAGTACTTC. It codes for CASSRGQGRTETQYF.